This T cell receptor (beta chain) comes out of a study of tumor-infiltrating lymphocytes in primary liver carcinoma. Study-level background: Spanning 30 to 69 years of age, the patients were men and women. Sample yields of productive TCRbeta reads, ranging from roughly 3.65 to 7.13 million, were similar across tissue types.

TCR beta cDNA was reverse-transcribed from 400 to 500 ng of total RNA. The reaction used a constant-region primer and ProtoScript II reverse transcriptase. Nested multiplex PCR, run for three rounds with slightly modified ARM-PCR, yielded TCR beta libraries. TRBV1-TRBV30 forward primers and a C-beta reverse primer were used in the first two PCR rounds, which each ran for nine to ten cycles. MiXCR, applied by TCRdb to the multiplex PCR reads, yields one record per CDR3 protein. There are about 200,000 distinct CDR3 sequences in the sample; about 61% occur only once, and roughly 6.8% lies in the top ten. The CDR3 is 15 amino acids. Unsorted whole blood served as the source of blood RNA, and germline DNA was extracted as well. Among the patients, all had chronic HBV infection and none had been treated. Surgery was preceded by the collection of roughly 3.9 milliliters of peripheral blood. This clonotype was seen a single time.

The specimen sequenced was peripheral blood. The rearrangement links TRBV21-1 to TRBJ2-7; TRBD2, the table's D call, was not compared with the DNA. TRBV21-1 is flagged as a pseudogene. This TCR derives from a woman aged 60 to 75 with primary liver carcinoma and hepatitis B virus infection. CDR3 DNA: TGTGCCAGCAGCAAATTCGGGACTAGCGGCTACGAGCAGTACTTC. Translation: CASSKFGTSGYEQYF.